These 27 T cell receptor beta chains share one sample of origin, sequenced in a study of CXCR3-negative and CXCR3-positive naive CD8 T cells. Whole-study results and caveats: Researchers report that CXCR3-positive naive cells carry more hydrophobic TRB CDR3s than CXCR3-negative naive cells.

Their specific antigens are unknown. Via 5' RACE with UMI labels, TRB cDNA libraries were prepared. TCRdb re-called the 5' RACE reads; one entry per CDR3 protein, DNA not given. This repertoire comprises about 130,000 distinct CDR3 sequences; its ten largest clones make up over 0.35%. Sequencing input: naive CXCR3+ CD8+ T cells from blood. Subset of the sample: CD45RO-CCR7+CD27+CD95- naive CD8+ T cells expressing CXCR3 (TNR3+). The receptors come from a human donor in good health. Some clones in this sample may be carry-over from other donors' samples.

This CDR3 reads CASSHVGQGMQFF. V and J are TRBV4-1 and TRBJ2-1; the D call of TRBD1 rests on TCRdb alone, since no DNA is present to check it. The CDR3 consists of 13 residues. Per the germline V gene, CDR1 is MGHRA and CDR2 is YSYEKL.

V is TRBV7-8 and J is TRBJ1-2. Germline CDR1 is SGHVS and CDR2 is FQNEAQ. The CDR3 loop spans 14 amino acids. CDR3 amino acids: CASSLYSVSGGYTF.

This chain uses TRBV20-1 with TRBJ2-7; checking the TCRdb D call of TRBD2 is not possible without DNA. CDR3 length: 14 residues. The V gene's germline CDR1 is DFQATT and CDR2 SNEGSKA (reference sequence). The CDR3 is CSARDRAGGYEQYF.

V and J are TRBV15 and TRBJ1-1. The CDR3 is 13 residues long. Germline V gene data show CDR1 as LNHNV and CDR2 as YYDKDF (reference sequence). The chain's CDR3 is CATLRRSSTEAFF.

V and J are TRBV7-9 and TRBJ2-5. The germline CDR1 and CDR2 sequences are SEHNR and FQNEAQ (reference sequence). The CDR3 covers 14 residues. The CDR3 loop reads CASSLVLPSETQYF.

The V and J genes are TRBV29-1 and TRBJ1-1. The germline gives CDR1 SQVTM, CDR2 ANQGSEA. This CDR3 comprises 11 residues. The CDR3 sequence: CSIGMNTEAFF. Full variable domain (missing parts from reference TRBV29-1 and TRBJ1-1): SAVISQKPSRDICQRGTSLTIQCQVDSQVTMMFWYRQQPGQSLTLIATANQGSEATYESGFVIDKFPISRPNLTFSTLTVSNMSPEDSSIYLCSIGMNTEAFFGQGTRLTVV.

The J gene is TRBJ2-7, the V gene TRBV13; TCRdb's D call of TRBD1 is untestable without DNA. CDR1 is PRHDT, CDR2 FYEKMQ, per germline (reference sequence). The CDR3 runs to 13 residues. The CDR3 loop is CASSRGSSYEQYF.

V and J are TRBV20-1 and TRBJ2-1; TCRdb's D call of TRBD1 is untestable without DNA. The CDR3 extends over 14 amino acids. Germline lookup yields CDR1 DFQATT and CDR2 SNEGSKA (reference sequence). The CDR3 sequence is CSAGQGGVASEQFF.

The chain is built from TRBV4-3 and TRBJ2-1; lacking DNA, the TRBD2 call made by TCRdb goes unchecked. This CDR3 spans 18 amino acids. Germline V CDR1 and CDR2: LGHNA, YSLEER. The CDR3: CASSQEHPGTSAYNEQFF.

The chain uses TRBV11-2 and TRBJ2-2; as DNA is missing, the TRBD1 call by TCRdb cannot be tested. The CDR3 contains 15 residues. From germline, CDR1 is SGHAT and CDR2 FQNNGV. The CDR3 sequence is CASSQALRHSGELFF.

This chain links TRBV5-1 with TRBJ2-7. The CDR3 sequence is 13 residues long. Germline assignment: CDR1 SGHRS and CDR2 YFSETQ. The CDR3 here is CASSFGNSYEQYF.

The chain is built from TRBV28 and TRBJ1-5; the D call from TCRdb, TRBD1, cannot be confirmed without DNA. Germline loops: CDR1 MDHEN, CDR2 SYDVKM. This CDR3 spans 16 amino acids. The CDR3 reads CASSSRQGVSNQPQHF.

This sequence joins TRBV12-3 or TRBV12-4 and TRBJ2-1. This CDR3 is 12 amino acids long. The CDR3 sequence: CASSPTIDEQFF.

This chain joins TRBV29-1 and TRBJ2-7; the D call from TCRdb, TRBD2, cannot be confirmed without DNA. CDR1 is SQVTM and CDR2 is ANQGSEA in the germline V gene. This CDR3 has 14 amino acids. CDR3 sequence: CSVPGLAGDYEQYF.

The chain recombines TRBV4-1 with TRBJ1-2; TCRdb designates TRBD1, a call that cannot be tested without DNA. CDR1 is MGHRA, CDR2 YSYEKL, per germline. CDR3 size: 15 residues. The CDR3 sequence is CASSQDWAPVDGYTF.

The chain recombines TRBV29-1 with TRBJ2-3; TCRdb's D call, TRBD1, is unchecked because there is no DNA. The CDR3 is 13 residues long. Per germline, CDR1 SQVTM and CDR2 ANQGSEA. Here the CDR3 reads CSVDGQGPDTQYF.

The chain joins TRBV20-1 to TRBJ2-1; no DNA is available, so the TRBD2 call from TCRdb remains unchecked. Per germline, CDR1 DFQATT and CDR2 SNEGSKA (reference sequence). CDR3 length: 19 residues. The CDR3 protein is CSAYEDLSFAETSYNEQFF.

This chain links TRBV21-1 with TRBJ1-2. TRBV21-1 is recorded as a pseudogene. This CDR3 region has 14 residues. CDR3: CASSKGTENYGYTF.

The J gene is TRBJ2-1, the V gene TRBV29-1; TCRdb designates TRBD2, a call that cannot be tested without DNA. In germline, CDR1 is SQVTM, CDR2 ANQGSEA. The CDR3 loop spans 21 amino acids. CDR3 loop: CSVAPNMNLTGLIGPYNEQFF.

The chain recombines TRBV7-9 with TRBJ2-1; TCRdb reports TRBD1, a call that lacks DNA to check it against. The CDR3 sequence is 12 residues long. Germline V gives CDR1 SEHNR, CDR2 FQNEAQ (reference sequence). CDR3 region: CASVQTGYGQFF.

The V and J genes are TRBV5-5 and TRBJ2-2; absent DNA, TCRdb's TRBD1 call cannot be checked. The CDR3 extends over 13 amino acids. Germline CDR1 is SGHKS and CDR2 is YYEKEE (reference sequence). CDR3 sequence: CAGGTRDTGELFF.

J is TRBJ2-1 and V is TRBV3-1; TCRdb's D call of TRBD2 is untestable without DNA. Germline V gene sequence: CDR1 LGHDT, CDR2 YNNKEL (reference sequence). This CDR3 has 16 residues. CDR3 in amino acids: CASSLQTSRPYNEQFF.

The chain uses TRBV4-1 and TRBJ2-3; without DNA, the TCRdb call of TRBD2 cannot be checked. The CDR3 consists of 17 residues. Germline CDR1 and CDR2: MGHRA and YSYEKL. The CDR3 sequence is CASSQDSGVVGTDTQYF.

The gene calls are TRBV7-8 and TRBJ2-4; TCRdb names TRBD2, which stays unverified in the absence of DNA. This CDR3 contains 15 residues. Germline V gives CDR1 SGHVS, CDR2 FQNEAQ. CDR3 in amino acids: CASSSDRDSKNIQYF. The variable domain in full, with the rest retrieved from reference TRBV7-8 and TRBJ2-4, is GAGVSQSPRYKVAKRGQDVALRCDPISGHVSLFWYQQALGQGPEFLTYFQNEAQLDKSGLPSDRFFAERPEGSVSTLKIQRTQQEDSAVYLCASSSDRDSKNIQYFGAGTRLSVL.

The V and J genes are TRBV19 and TRBJ2-1; TCRdb reports TRBD1, a call that lacks DNA to check it against. Germline-derived CDR1 and CDR2 are LNHDA and SQIVND (reference sequence). This CDR3 is built from 16 residues. CDR3 region: CASQGTWASSYNEQFF.

The chain has TRBV11-3 and TRBJ2-3; lacking DNA, the TRBD2 call made by TCRdb goes unchecked. Germline CDR1 and CDR2: SGHNT and YENEEA. This CDR3 has 14 amino acids. CDR3 sequence reads: CASGGFGTTDTQYF.

V is TRBV4-1 and J is TRBJ1-1; TCRdb picks TRBD1, but there is no DNA to check that call. The CDR3 sequence is 15 residues long. Germline values: CDR1 MGHRA, CDR2 YSYEKL. This CDR3 is CASSLSTGLGTEAFF.